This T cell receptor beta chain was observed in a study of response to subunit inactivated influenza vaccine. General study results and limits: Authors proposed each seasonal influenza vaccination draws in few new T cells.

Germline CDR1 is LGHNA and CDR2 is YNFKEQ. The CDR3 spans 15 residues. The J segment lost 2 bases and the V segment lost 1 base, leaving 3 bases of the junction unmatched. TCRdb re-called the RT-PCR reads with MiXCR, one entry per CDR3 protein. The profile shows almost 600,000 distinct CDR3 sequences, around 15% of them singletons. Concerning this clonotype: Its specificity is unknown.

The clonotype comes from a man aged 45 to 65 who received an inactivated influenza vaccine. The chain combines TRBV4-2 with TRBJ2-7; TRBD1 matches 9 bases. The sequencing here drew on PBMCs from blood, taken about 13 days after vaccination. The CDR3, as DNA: TGTGCCAGCAGCCAAGGGACAGGGGATCCCTACGAGCAGTACTTC. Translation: CASSQGTGDPYEQYF.